This T cell receptor (beta chain) was identified in a study of CD8 T cells in ankylosing spondylitis. General study results and limits: CD8+ by phenotype, disease-linked clones were relatively rare in peripheral blood. Reportedly, disease-linked clones are significantly enriched in ankylosing spondylitis patients' matched synovial fluid.

Libraries of TCR beta came from quantitative 5'-RACE with molecular barcodes. Each CDR3 protein gets one entry after TCRdb re-called the 5' RACE reads with MiXCR. The sample shows approximately 100,000 distinct CDR3 sequences, over 6.5% of them seen only once. The CDR3 spans 14 residues. V lost 3 bases and J lost 3, with 8 bases in between. The germline V gene has CDR1 SGHTA and CDR2 FQGNSA. This clonotype was picked up many times. Its target is not known. This chain links TRBV7-2 with TRBJ2-2; D ambiguous. The TCR was taken from a male donor with ankylosing spondylitis or in good health (not recorded which). Sequencing was carried out using blood, either unsorted or a sorted T cell fraction (not recorded which). The CDR3 region is CASSFQGDTGELFF. The CDR3 nucleotides read TGTGCCAGCAGCTTTCAAGGAGACACCGGGGAGCTGTTTTTT.